These T cell receptor beta chains were read from a single sample in a study of identical twins. Each CDR3 protein gets one entry after TCRdb re-called the 5' RACE reads with MiXCR. The top ten hold about 1.6% of the sample, which has about 900,000 distinct CDR3 sequences, about 12% seen once. These data were also reused for a study on yellow fever vaccine responses in identical twins.

Sequencing was performed on PBMCs. Every receptor here comes from a woman younger than 30 in good health. The CDR3 runs from the conserved cysteine through the conserved F or W. The D gene is left open where the match is weak. Size values are once, few and many counts, or a class for expanded clones, and some rows have none.

J: TRBJ2-3
size: few
D: .
V: TRBV12-3/TRBV12-4
CDR3: CASSLPLAVDSLAQYF
DNA: TGTGCCAGCAGTTTACCCCTAGCGGTGGACAGTTTGGCGCAGTATTTT

J: TRBJ2-1
size: .
D: .
V: TRBV24-1
CDR3: CATGARAYNEQFF
DNA: TGTGCCACCGGTGCCCGCGCCTACAATGAGCAGTTCTTC

J: TRBJ2-7
size: few
D: .
V: TRBV3-1
CDR3: CASRGNTAYEQYF
DNA: TGTGCCAGCAGGGGGAACACCGCCTACGAGCAGTACTTC

J: TRBJ2-1
size: .
D: TRBD2
V: TRBV6-2/TRBV6-3
CDR3: CASSYGAGGVDEQFF
DNA: TGTGCCAGCAGTTACGGGGCGGGGGGGGTGGATGAGCAGTTCTTC

J: TRBJ2-7
size: many
D: TRBD2
V: TRBV4-1
CDR3: CASSQDATSGTSYEQYF
DNA: TGCGCCAGCAGCCAAGACGCTACTAGCGGGACCTCCTACGAGCAGTACTTC

J: TRBJ2-1
size: few
D: TRBD2
V: TRBV20-1
CDR3: CSARKSGTRGNEQFF
DNA: TGCAGTGCTAGAAAATCCGGGACTAGAGGCAATGAGCAGTTCTTC

J: TRBJ2-1
size: .
D: TRBD1
V: TRBV29-1
CDR3: CSARKPGGNEQFF
DNA: TGCAGCGCAAGAAAACCAGGGGGCAATGAGCAGTTCTTC

J: TRBJ2-1
size: .
D: TRBD2
V: TRBV5-1
CDR3: CASRPGLAGVQPFF
DNA: TGCGCCAGCCGACCGGGACTAGCGGGAGTCCAGCCGTTCTTC

J: TRBJ2-5
size: few
D: TRBD1
V: TRBV12-3/TRBV12-4
CDR3: CASSLGLRDSRETQYF
DNA: TGTGCCAGCAGTTTAGGTCTTAGGGACAGCAGGGAGACCCAGTACTTC

J: TRBJ2-5
size: many
D: TRBD2
V: TRBV5-1
CDR3: CASSLNSGLQETQYF
DNA: TGCGCCAGCAGCTTGAATAGCGGGCTTCAAGAGACCCAGTACTTC

J: TRBJ2-1
size: few
D: .
V: TRBV10-3
CDR3: CAISEGGARTYNEQFF
DNA: TGTGCCATCAGTGAAGGGGGGGCCCGGACTTACAATGAGCAGTTCTTC

J: TRBJ2-4
size: few
D: .
V: TRBV18
CDR3: CASSQSGAIAKNIQYF
DNA: TGTGCCAGCTCTCAGTCCGGGGCGATAGCCAAAAACATTCAGTACTTC

J: TRBJ1-2
size: many
D: .
V: TRBV4-1
CDR3: CASSQGSGTRNYGYTF
DNA: TGCGCCAGCAGCCAAGGATCCGGGACACGCAACTATGGCTACACCTTC

J: TRBJ1-2
size: many
D: .
V: TRBV5-1
CDR3: CASSHDSYGYTF
DNA: TGCGCCAGCAGCCATGACAGCTATGGCTACACCTTC

J: TRBJ2-3
size: .
D: .
V: TRBV20-1
CDR3: CSASQVTQYF
DNA: TGCAGTGCTAGTCAGGTTACGCAGTATTTT

J: TRBJ1-5
size: many
D: .
V: TRBV12-3/TRBV12-4
CDR3: CASSPTRTARSNQPQHF
DNA: TGTGCCAGCAGTCCCACTCGGACAGCCAGGAGCAATCAGCCCCAGCATTTT

J: TRBJ1-1
size: few
D: .
V: TRBV7-9
CDR3: CASSGPGASEAFF
DNA: TGTGCCAGCAGCGGTCCAGGGGCATCTGAAGCTTTCTTT

J: TRBJ2-2
size: .
D: .
V: TRBV5-1
CDR3: CASSFRRFTGELFF
DNA: TGCGCCAGCAGCTTCCGGCGATTTACCGGGGAGCTGTTTTTT

J: TRBJ2-6
size: .
D: .
V: TRBV6-1
CDR3: CASSRRFDSQPSGANVLTF
DNA: TGTGCCAGCAGTCGGCGGTTCGACAGCCAACCCTCTGGGGCCAACGTCCTGACTTTC

J: TRBJ2-1
size: few
D: TRBD1
V: TRBV27
CDR3: CASSSRRDRYSYNEQFF
DNA: TGTGCCAGCAGTTCCCGCCGGGACAGGTATTCCTACAATGAGCAGTTCTTC

J: TRBJ2-5
size: .
D: .
V: TRBV5-1
CDR3: CASSLVTARYQETQYF
DNA: TGCGCCAGCAGCTTGGTTACAGCCCGGTACCAAGAGACCCAGTACTTC

J: TRBJ2-5
size: .
D: TRBD2
V: TRBV3-1
CDR3: CASSQAISGLAAQETQYF
DNA: TGTGCCAGCAGCCAAGCTATTTCGGGACTAGCGGCACAAGAGACCCAGTACTTC

J: TRBJ2-2
size: .
D: TRBD2
V: TRBV10-2
CDR3: CASSGRGLAGGNTGELFF
DNA: TGCGCCAGCAGTGGCCGCGGACTAGCGGGAGGGAACACCGGGGAGCTGTTTTTT

J: TRBJ2-1
size: .
D: .
V: TRBV4-1
CDR3: CASSQEGRTLLEQFF
DNA: TGCGCCAGCAGCCAAGAAGGAAGGACACTCCTTGAGCAGTTCTTC

J: TRBJ2-3
size: .
D: .
V: TRBV24-1
CDR3: CATSVSTGSTDTQYF
DNA: TGTGCCACCAGTGTTTCGACCGGATCAACAGATACGCAGTATTTT

J: TRBJ1-1
size: many
D: .
V: TRBV6-1
CDR3: CASSPPGMNTEAFF
DNA: TGTGCCAGCAGCCCCCCCGGGATGAACACTGAAGCTTTCTTT

J: TRBJ2-5
size: .
D: .
V: TRBV20-1
CDR3: CSTQDRAIQETQYF
DNA: TGCAGTACCCAGGACAGAGCGATACAAGAGACCCAGTACTTC

J: TRBJ2-5
size: .
D: .
V: TRBV5-6
CDR3: CASSSPGLDLRETQYF
DNA: TGTGCCAGCAGCAGCCCGGGACTGGATCTACGAGAGACCCAGTACTTC

J: TRBJ1-1
size: .
D: TRBD1
V: TRBV2
CDR3: CASSESVVTGDTEAFF
DNA: TGTGCCAGCAGTGAAAGTGTTGTGACAGGGGACACTGAAGCTTTCTTT

J: TRBJ2-1
size: .
D: TRBD2
V: TRBV27
CDR3: CASSFSGGRINEQFF
DNA: TGTGCCAGCAGTTTTAGCGGGGGGAGGATCAATGAGCAGTTCTTC

J: TRBJ2-5
size: .
D: TRBD2
V: TRBV2
CDR3: CASTGGTSEETQYF
DNA: TGTGCCAGCACCGGCGGGACTAGTGAGGAGACCCAGTACTTC

J: TRBJ2-2
size: few
D: TRBD1
V: TRBV7-9
CDR3: CASLETGESGELFF
DNA: TGTGCCAGCTTAGAGACAGGGGAGTCCGGGGAGCTGTTTTTT

J: TRBJ1-2
size: .
D: .
V: TRBV6-1
CDR3: CASSHTGAYGYTF
DNA: TGTGCCAGCAGTCATACAGGAGCGTATGGCTACACCTTC

J: TRBJ2-5
size: .
D: .
V: TRBV12-3/TRBV12-4
CDR3: CASSLGWAGQETQYF
DNA: TGTGCCAGCAGTTTAGGGTGGGCAGGGCAAGAGACCCAGTACTTC

J: TRBJ2-7
size: .
D: .
V: TRBV10-3
CDR3: CATLDANTYEQYF
DNA: TGTGCCACCCTGGACGCGAATACCTACGAGCAGTACTTC

J: TRBJ2-1
size: once
D: .
V: TRBV18
CDR3: CASSPRQDSRGEQFF
DNA: TGTGCCAGCTCACCACGGCAGGACTCCCGTGGTGAGCAGTTCTTC

J: TRBJ2-1
size: .
D: .
V: TRBV12-3/TRBV12-4
CDR3: CASSLNALDFWDNEQFF
DNA: TGTGCCAGCAGTTTAAACGCTTTAGACTTTTGGGACAATGAGCAGTTCTTC

J: TRBJ2-1
size: .
D: TRBD2
V: TRBV24-1
CDR3: CATSGASGKSRNEQFF
DNA: TGTGCCACCAGTGGGGCTAGCGGGAAATCGCGGAATGAGCAGTTCTTC

J: TRBJ2-1
size: many
D: TRBD2
V: TRBV20-1
CDR3: CSARDGTSGRIEQFF
DNA: TGCAGTGCTAGAGACGGGACTAGCGGGAGGATTGAGCAGTTCTTC

J: TRBJ2-7
size: few
D: .
V: TRBV7-9
CDR3: CASSPNAYEQYF
DNA: TGTGCCAGCAGCCCAAACGCTTACGAGCAGTACTTC

J: TRBJ2-3
size: few
D: .
V: TRBV12-3/TRBV12-4
CDR3: CASRPGGITDTQYF
DNA: TGTGCCAGCAGACCAGGGGGGATAACAGATACGCAGTATTTT

J: TRBJ2-1
size: few
D: TRBD2
V: TRBV5-1
CDR3: CASSLGLGTSSIDYNEQFF
DNA: TGCGCCAGCAGCTTGGGGCTCGGGACTAGCTCTATAGACTACAATGAGCAGTTCTTC

J: TRBJ1-6
size: many
D: .
V: TRBV5-1
CDR3: CASKPDRPFNSPLHF
DNA: TGCGCCAGCAAACCGGACCGACCGTTTAATTCACCCCTCCACTTT

J: TRBJ2-1
size: few
D: .
V: TRBV5-1
CDR3: CASSFGPPPNEQFF
DNA: TGCGCCAGCAGCTTTGGGCCTCCTCCCAATGAGCAGTTCTTC

J: TRBJ2-4
size: few
D: .
V: TRBV3-1
CDR3: CASSLRLGSGIQYF
DNA: TGTGCCAGCAGCCTTAGACTGGGATCAGGCATTCAGTACTTC

J: TRBJ2-3
size: many
D: .
V: TRBV7-9
CDR3: CASSLAQRSTDTQYF
DNA: TGTGCCAGCAGCTTAGCGCAGAGAAGCACAGATACGCAGTATTTT

J: TRBJ1-2
size: .
D: TRBD1
V: TRBV4-1
CDR3: CASSQPRDRGTDGYTF
DNA: TGCGCCAGCAGCCAACCCCGGGACAGGGGTACGGATGGCTACACCTTC

J: TRBJ2-3
size: .
D: .
V: TRBV5-1
CDR3: CASSLVARKGSVRDTQYF
DNA: TGCGCCAGCAGCTTGGTAGCTAGAAAGGGCTCGGTTCGGGATACGCAGTATTTT

J: TRBJ2-7
size: .
D: TRBD2
V: TRBV15
CDR3: CATSTMPGSGSYEQYF
DNA: TGTGCCACCAGCACCATGCCGGGTAGCGGGAGCTACGAGCAGTACTTC

J: TRBJ1-5
size: many
D: TRBD1
V: TRBV12-3/TRBV12-4
CDR3: CASSWTGINQPQHF
DNA: TGTGCCAGCAGTTGGACAGGAATCAATCAGCCCCAGCATTTT

J: TRBJ2-2
size: few
D: TRBD2
V: TRBV11-2
CDR3: CASSPNRLAGMAGELFF
DNA: TGTGCCAGCAGCCCCAACCGACTAGCGGGGATGGCCGGGGAGCTGTTTTTT

J: TRBJ2-7
size: .
D: TRBD2
V: TRBV7-9
CDR3: CASALPSGVAGVYEQYF
DNA: TGTGCCAGCGCACTCCCCAGCGGGGTAGCCGGTGTCTACGAGCAGTACTTC

J: TRBJ1-6
size: .
D: .
V: TRBV7-9
CDR3: CASSSLELMSSPLHF
DNA: TGTGCCAGCAGCTCACTAGAATTAATGAGTTCACCCCTCCACTTT

J: TRBJ2-1
size: .
D: TRBD2
V: TRBV7-7
CDR3: CASSPGTSEGEQFF
DNA: TGTGCCAGCAGCCCCGGGACTAGCGAGGGTGAGCAGTTCTTC

J: TRBJ1-1
size: .
D: .
V: TRBV10-2
CDR3: CASSEKGQGEAFF
DNA: TGCGCCAGCAGTGAGAAGGGTCAGGGTGAAGCTTTCTTT